This T cell receptor beta chain originates from a study of blood T cell repertoires in COVID-19 (dated by TCRdb to about 2020). Broadly, across the study: Collaborator samples came from the United States, Italy and Spain and covered acute and convalescent phases of COVID-19. HLA class I and class II types, where available, came from metadata supplied by the sample provider rather than from assay-based typing. Deeply sampled blood TCRbeta repertoires from subjects exposed to, actively infected with, or recovered from COVID-19 were included in the dataset. The repertoires were released in a freely available public database intended as a resource for research on the immune response to SARS-CoV-2. The prospective study material was composed of cDNA or gDNA derived from T cells, B-cell-depleted T cells, or PBMCs. The samples were drawn from two sources: the first 160 participants of the ongoing ImmuneRACE study, and over 950 subjects contributed by 6 global collaborators. Nearly every sample came with metadata listing a de-identified subject ID, COVID-19 status, age in years and sex. General study outcomes and caveats: Clinical and demographic metadata were provided uncurated, with the amount varying by source and participant.

One collaborating source in Seattle enrolled patients during active infection and followed them longitudinally through the course of disease. Whole blood was collected in K2EDTA tubes by collaborating institutions according to the institutions' own protocols. For TCRbeta analysis, collaborator samples were shipped as frozen whole blood, as isolated PBMCs, or as DNA extracted from either sample type. The sample holds a few counts of this clone. The antigen it binds to is not known. Within one base of it there is no much larger clone, and no base qualities were kept. TCRbeta CDR3 regions were amplified from genomic DNA using the immunoSEQ Assay, a bias-controlled multiplex PCR. The paper's processing steps were these. The number of nucleated cells in each sample was estimated by amplification of reference gene primers within the assay. To quantify the absolute abundance of each unique TCRbeta CDR3 rearrangement, sequence reads were collapsed and filtered. For each sample, productive Simpson clonality was calculated as the square root of Simpson's diversity index over productive rearrangements. The table comes from immuneACCESS by way of TCRdb, which keeps in-frame sequences with V and J called. Part of the clones is missing from these tables; in studies checked, under half for an unresolved V gene and the rest for unknown reasons. The V and J calls and clone size were taken over from that table, and D and trimming were inferred from the DNA. The sample table shows approximately 250,000 clones, and approximately 86% are seen once. Of the sample, roughly 5% is held by the ten largest clones.

The CDR3 covers 13 residues, taking in both the cysteine and the phenylalanine. Kept here is only the CDR3 DNA, which spans 39 bases and is read in frame from base 1. The germline V gene yields SQVTM for CDR1 and ANQGSEA for CDR2. Here V drops 0 bases and J drops 6 bases, and the junction holds 3 bases not matched to any gene. The rearranged chain carries TRBV29-1 and TRBJ2-7, with TRBD2 identical over 9 junction bases. This TCR came from a woman in her sixties with COVID-19, enrolled during active disease. The specimen sequenced was peripheral blood. The CDR3 region has the sequence CSVEESRGGEQYF. The sequenced DNA: TGCAGCGTTGAAGAGTCGCGGGGGGGCGAGCAGTACTTC.